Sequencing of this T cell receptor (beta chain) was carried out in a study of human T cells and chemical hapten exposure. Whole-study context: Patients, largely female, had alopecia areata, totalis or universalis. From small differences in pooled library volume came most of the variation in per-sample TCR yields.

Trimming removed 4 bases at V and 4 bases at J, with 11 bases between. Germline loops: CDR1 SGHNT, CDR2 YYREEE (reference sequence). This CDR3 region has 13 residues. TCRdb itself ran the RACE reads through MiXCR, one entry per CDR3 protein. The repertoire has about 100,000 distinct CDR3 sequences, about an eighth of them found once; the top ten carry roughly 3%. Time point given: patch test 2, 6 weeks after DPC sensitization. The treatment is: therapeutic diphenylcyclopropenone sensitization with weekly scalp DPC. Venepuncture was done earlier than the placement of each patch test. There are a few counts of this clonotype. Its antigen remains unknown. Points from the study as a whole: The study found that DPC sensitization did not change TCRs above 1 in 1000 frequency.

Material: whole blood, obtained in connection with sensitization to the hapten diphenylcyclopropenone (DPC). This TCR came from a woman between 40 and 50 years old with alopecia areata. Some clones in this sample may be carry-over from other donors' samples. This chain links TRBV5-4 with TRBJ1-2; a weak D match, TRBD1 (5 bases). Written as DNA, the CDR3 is TGTGCCAGCAGCGGGGGGGAATTCTATGGCTACACCTTC. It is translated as CASSGGEFYGYTF.